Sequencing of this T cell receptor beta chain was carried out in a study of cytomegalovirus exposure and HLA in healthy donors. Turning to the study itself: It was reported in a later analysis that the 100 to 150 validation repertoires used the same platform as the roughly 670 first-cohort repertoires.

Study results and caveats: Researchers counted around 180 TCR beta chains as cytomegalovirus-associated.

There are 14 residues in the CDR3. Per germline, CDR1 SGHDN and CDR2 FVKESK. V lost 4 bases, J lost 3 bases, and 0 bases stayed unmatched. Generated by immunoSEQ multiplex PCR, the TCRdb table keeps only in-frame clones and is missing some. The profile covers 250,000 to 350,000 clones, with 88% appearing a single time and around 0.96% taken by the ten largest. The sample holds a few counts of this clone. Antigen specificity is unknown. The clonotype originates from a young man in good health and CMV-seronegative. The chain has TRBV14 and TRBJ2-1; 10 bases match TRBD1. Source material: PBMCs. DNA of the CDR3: TGTGCCAGCAGCCGGACAGGGGGCTACAATGAGCAGTTCTTC. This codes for CASSRTGGYNEQFF.